This T cell receptor (beta chain) was documented in a study of CD8+CD57+ T cells in acquired aplastic anemia. Researchers used genomic DNA as the template to profile TCR beta VDJ and CDR3. TCRdb processed the reads anew with MiXCR; each CDR3 protein has one entry. Among 55,000 to 60,000 distinct CDR3 sequences listed, approximately 50% were seen once. Regarding this clonotype: Its cognate antigen is unknown.

General study findings and limits: Sharing between patients and controls was observed for around 27 CD8+ CDR3 sequences.

The patients chosen for sequencing had shown expansion of CD8+CD57+ cells (detected by flow cytometry). V shed 6 bases, J shed 4 bases, and the junction held 8 bases outside the gene matches. Germline V gives CDR1 MGHRA, CDR2 YSYEKL. CDR3 size: 14 residues. The receptor's source is a human donor with aplastic anemia. V usage is TRBV4-1 and J usage is TRBJ1-2; 7 nucleotides match TRBD1. The specimen was sorted CD4+, CD8+, or CD8+CD57+ T cells (not recorded which) from PBMCs. CDR3 bases: TGCGCCAGCAGACTAGGGGGCGGGGGCTATGGCTACACCTTC. Its protein product is CASRLGGGGYGYTF.